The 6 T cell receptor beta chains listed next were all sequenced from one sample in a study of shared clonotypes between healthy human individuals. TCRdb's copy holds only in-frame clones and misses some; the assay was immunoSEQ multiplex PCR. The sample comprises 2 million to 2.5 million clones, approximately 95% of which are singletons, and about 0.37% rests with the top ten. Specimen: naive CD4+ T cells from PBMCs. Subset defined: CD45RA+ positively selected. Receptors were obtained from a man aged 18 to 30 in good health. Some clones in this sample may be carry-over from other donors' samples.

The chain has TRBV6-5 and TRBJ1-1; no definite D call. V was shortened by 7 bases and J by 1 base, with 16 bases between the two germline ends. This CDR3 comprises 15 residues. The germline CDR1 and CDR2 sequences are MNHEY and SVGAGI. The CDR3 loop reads CASKPRWGPNTEAFF. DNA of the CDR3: TGTGCCAGCAAACCGCGGTGGGGTCCGAACACTGAAGCTTTCTTT.

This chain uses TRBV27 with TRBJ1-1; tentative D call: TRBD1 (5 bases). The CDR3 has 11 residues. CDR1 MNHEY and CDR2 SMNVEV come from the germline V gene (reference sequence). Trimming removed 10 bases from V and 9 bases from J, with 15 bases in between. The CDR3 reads CATHRGSQAFF. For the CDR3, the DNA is TGTGCCACGCACCGGGGGTCTCAAGCTTTCTTT.

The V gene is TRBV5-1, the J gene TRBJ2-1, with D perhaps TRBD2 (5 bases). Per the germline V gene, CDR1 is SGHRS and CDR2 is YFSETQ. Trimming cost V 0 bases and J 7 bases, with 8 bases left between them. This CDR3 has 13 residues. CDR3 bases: TGCGCCAGCAGCTTGGTCGGGAAAAATGAGCAGTTCTTC. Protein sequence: CASSLVGKNEQFF. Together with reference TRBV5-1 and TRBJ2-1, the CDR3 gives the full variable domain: KAGVTQTPRYLIKTRGQQVTLSCSPISGHRSVSWYQQTPGQGLQFLFEYFSETQRNKGNFPGRFSGRQFSNSRSEMNVSTLELGDSALYLCASSLVGKNEQFFGPGTRLTVL.

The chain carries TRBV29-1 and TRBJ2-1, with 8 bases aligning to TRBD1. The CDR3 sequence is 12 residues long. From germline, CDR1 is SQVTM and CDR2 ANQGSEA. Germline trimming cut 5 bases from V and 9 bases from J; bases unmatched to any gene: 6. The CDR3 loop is CSVRDRGSEQFF. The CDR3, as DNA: TGCAGCGTTAGAGACAGGGGTAGTGAGCAGTTCTTC.

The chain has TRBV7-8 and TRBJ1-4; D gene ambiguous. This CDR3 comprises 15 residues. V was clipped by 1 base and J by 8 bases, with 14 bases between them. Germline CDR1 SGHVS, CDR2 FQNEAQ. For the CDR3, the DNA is TGTGCCAGCAGCTTAGGGTTGTCAGGTGGGGAAAAACTGTTTTTT. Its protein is CASSLGLSGGEKLFF.

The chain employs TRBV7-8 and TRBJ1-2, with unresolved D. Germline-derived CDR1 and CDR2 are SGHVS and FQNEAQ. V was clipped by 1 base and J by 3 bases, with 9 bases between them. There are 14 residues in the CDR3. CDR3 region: CASSLERLYYGYTF. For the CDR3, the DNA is TGTGCCAGCAGCTTAGAGAGGCTGTACTATGGCTACACCTTC.